Below, 11 T cell receptor beta chains from the same sample are listed, as sequenced in a study of beta chain features in type 1 diabetes. The entirety of the isolated RNA underwent reverse transcription, so expressed TCRB transcripts were sequenced. TCRdb keeps only in-frame clones here, not all; method: immunoSEQ multiplex PCR. The sample lists 400,000 to 500,000 clones; over 11% were seen once. Sequenced input: naive CD4+ T cells from blood. The receptors were sampled from a young man in good health.

J is TRBJ2-1 and V is TRBV30, with TRBD2 matching over 10 bases. The V and J ends lost 6 bases and 7 bases, in that order; junction bases with no gene match: 6. The CDR3 spans 13 residues. Germline CDR1 is GTSNPN and CDR2 is SVGIG (reference sequence). DNA for the CDR3: TGTGCCTGCGCTAGCGGGAGACGAAATGAGCAGTTCTTC. Translation gives CACASGRRNEQFF.

This clone was seen only a few times. The V gene is TRBV7-2, the J gene TRBJ2-3, with D perhaps matching TRBD1 (6 bases). CDR1 and CDR2 from the germline V gene are SGHTA and FQGNSA. The CDR3 totals 14 residues. The V end lost 2 bases, the J end lost 4 bases, and 10 bases lay between the germline ends. CDR3 DNA: TGTGCCAGCAGCTTAAAGCAGGGGCCAGATACGCAGTATTTT. As protein: CASSLKQGPDTQYF.

The J gene is TRBJ2-6, the V gene TRBV25-1; no clear D gene. V lost 3 bases, J lost 1 base, and 13 bases lay in between. Germline CDR1 MGHDK, CDR2 SYGVNS. CDR3 length: 17 amino acids. The CDR3 sequence: CASSDLPSASGANVLTF. The CDR3 nucleotides read TGTGCCAGCAGTGATCTCCCCAGCGCGTCTGGGGCCAACGTCCTGACTTTC.

This clone occurred a few times. This chain uses TRBV5-4 with TRBJ2-1; no reliable D call. The V end lost 7 bases, the J end lost 7 bases, and 18 bases lay between the germline ends. Germline V gives CDR1 SGHNT, CDR2 YYREEE (reference sequence). The CDR3 totals 14 residues. The CDR3 loop is CASPALGPGNEQFF. CDR3 nucleotide sequence: TGTGCCAGCCCGGCTTTAGGACCCGGGAATGAGCAGTTCTTC.

Note on this clone: Other nucleotide sequences in the sample specify the same CDR3. CDR3 amino acids: CSVGQGGNQPQHF. Here the CDR3 DNA reads TGCAGCGTTGGTCAAGGGGGCAATCAGCCCCAGCATTTT. V gene TRBV29-1 combines with J gene TRBJ1-5, with D possibly TRBD1 on 5 matching bases. V was clipped by 4 bases and J by 2 bases, with 9 bases between them. This CDR3 comprises 13 residues. Germline V gene lookup returns CDR1 SQVTM and CDR2 ANQGSEA.

The rearrangement joins TRBV29-1 to TRBJ2-3; D is uncertain. Deletions cut 3 bases from V and 2 bases from J, with 9 bases between. The CDR3 runs 13 residues. Germline V gene sequence: CDR1 SQVTM, CDR2 ANQGSEA. The CDR3 loop is CSVDSGLTDTQYF. The CDR3 DNA is TGCAGCGTTGATTCGGGTCTCACAGATACGCAGTATTTT.

This clone was found a few times. The gene calls are TRBV29-1 and TRBJ2-3; 11 nucleotides agree with TRBD2. V was clipped by 5 bases and J by 4 bases; unmatched bases: 8. The CDR3 contains 15 residues. The germline V gene encodes CDR1 SQVTM and CDR2 ANQGSEA. CDR3 loop: CSVLAGGPLADTQYF. CDR3 DNA: TGCAGCGTTTTAGCGGGAGGGCCTTTGGCAGATACGCAGTATTTT.

Only a few counts were recorded for this clone. V gene TRBV27 combines with J gene TRBJ2-1, with D possibly matching TRBD2 (5 bases). This CDR3 comprises 17 residues. The ends were cut back, 3 bases at V and 6 bases at J, with 21 bases in the middle. Germline CDR1 reads MNHEY; CDR2 reads SMNVEV (reference sequence). The CDR3 loop reads CASSFLGGGFKINEQFF. CDR3 nucleotides: TGTGCCAGCAGTTTTTTAGGCGGAGGCTTCAAAATCAATGAGCAGTTCTTC.

This clone was picked up a small number of times. The V gene is TRBV5-6, the J gene TRBJ2-1; D perhaps matches TRBD2 (6 bases). Germline loops: CDR1 SGHDT, CDR2 YYEEEE. This CDR3 comprises 13 residues. Trimming removed 0 bases from V and 9 bases from J, with 10 bases in between. The CDR3 spells CASSLELASEQFF. The CDR3 DNA follows: TGTGCCAGCAGCTTGGAACTAGCTAGTGAGCAGTTCTTC.

Here the CDR3 reads CASSSPTLAGVMWSTGELFF. DNA for the CDR3: TGTGCCAGCAGTTCCCCCACCCTAGCGGGAGTTATGTGGAGCACCGGGGAGCTGTTTTTT. This chain connects TRBV27 to TRBJ2-2; 10 nucleotides match TRBD2. With 4 bases clipped from V and 4 bases from J, the junction kept 18 bases outside the gene matches. Germline V gene data show CDR1 as MNHEY and CDR2 as SMNVEV (reference sequence). The CDR3 spans 20 residues.

A few counts support this clone. This sequence joins TRBV9 and TRBJ2-3, with D maybe TRBD1 (6 bases). V gave up 3 bases and J gave up 1 base, with 6 bases separating them. Germline V gene data show CDR1 as SGDLS and CDR2 as YYNGEE. The CDR3 is 13 residues long. As DNA, the CDR3 is TGTGCCAGCAGCGGGACAGGCACAGATACGCAGTATTTT. Translating gives CASSGTGTDTQYF.